The 15 T cell receptor beta chains listed next were all sequenced from one sample in a study of T cell repertoires in cytomegalovirus infection. TCRdb re-analysed the reads in MiXCR, keeping a single row per CDR3 protein. The sample yields around 330,000 distinct CDR3 sequences, 17% seen once. The sample consisted of PBMCs. The receptors here all came from a human donor in good health (CMV status not recorded). Some clones in this sample may be carry-over from other donors' samples.

This chain links TRBV7-9 with TRBJ2-4; D might be TRBD1 (6 bases). The CDR3 is 16 amino acids. CDR1 is SEHNR, CDR2 FQNEAQ, per germline (reference sequence). V gave up 2 bases and J gave up 0 bases, with 11 bases separating them. CDR3 DNA sequence: TGTGCCAGCAGCTTACCTCCACAGGGAGCCAAAAACATTCAGTACTTC. Translating gives CASSLPPQGAKNIQYF.

CDR3 in amino acids: CASSLGEWEETQYF. The CDR3 DNA reads TGTGCCAGCAGCTTAGGGGAGTGGGAAGAGACCCAGTACTTC. This chain links TRBV11-2 with TRBJ2-5; D possibly corresponds to TRBD2 (5 bases). Germline V lookup: CDR1 SGHAT, CDR2 FQNNGV. V was shortened by 1 base and J by 3 bases, with 9 bases between the two germline ends. The CDR3 spans 14 residues.

This clonotype was seen ten or more times. The CDR3 region has the DNA TGTGCCAGCAGTTACAGGGCGTCCTATGGCTACACCTTC. The encoded protein is CASSYRASYGYTF. The chain couples TRBV6-2 or TRBV6-3 to TRBJ1-2; D unclear. The length of the CDR3 is 13 residues. V dropped 2 bases and J dropped 4 bases, with 8 bases sitting between them. Germline V gives CDR1 MNHEY, CDR2 SVGEGT.

The chain uses TRBV20-1 and TRBJ2-7; TRBD2 agrees at 7 bases. V was clipped by 0 bases and J by 3 bases; unmatched bases: 5. From germline, CDR1 is DFQATT and CDR2 SNEGSKA (reference sequence). This CDR3 is 14 amino acids long. As DNA, the CDR3 is TGCAGTGCTAGAGATACTGCTAGCGGCTACGAGCAGTACTTC. It encodes CSARDTASGYEQYF.

This clonotype was recorded at least ten times. This chain links TRBV11-2 with TRBJ1-4; D unresolved. Trimming cost V 5 bases and J 3 bases, with 13 bases left between them. Germline V lookup: CDR1 SGHAT, CDR2 FQNNGV. The CDR3 spans 15 residues. The CDR3 sequence is CASSPRGYANEKLFF. DNA of the CDR3: TGTGCCAGCAGCCCACGAGGGTATGCTAATGAAAAACTGTTTTTT.

The genes are TRBV6-5 and TRBJ1-3, with D uncertain. The CDR3 covers 14 residues. With 4 bases removed from V and 4 bases from J, the gap between germline ends came to 11 bases. CDR1 is MNHEY, CDR2 SVGAGI, per germline. The CDR3 protein is CASSSPGRGNTIYF. The CDR3 region has the DNA TGTGCCAGCAGTTCGCCGGGCCGCGGAAACACCATATATTTT.

There are many counts of this clonotype. The rearrangement joins TRBV12-3 or TRBV12-4 to TRBJ2-7; no reliable D call. This CDR3 contains 17 residues. V lost 5 bases and J 6 bases, leaving 26 bases between the germline ends. The DNA for the CDR3 is TGTGCCAGCAGTCCCGCCCTTGGACGAGCAAATTCTACCGAGCAGTACTTC. It specifies CASSPALGRANSTEQYF.

This clonotype was counted ten times or more. The V call is TRBV6-2 or TRBV6-3, the J call TRBJ2-1, with D perhaps matching TRBD1 (5 bases). The CDR3 sequence is 14 residues long. Trimming removed 5 bases from V and 6 bases from J, with 14 bases in between. Germline-derived CDR1 and CDR2 are MNHEY and SVGEGT. The CDR3 bases are TGTGCCAGCAGTCAAGGGGTCCTACTCAATGAGCAGTTCTTC. It codes for CASSQGVLLNEQFF.

This clonotype was recorded many times. The chain has TRBV10-3 and TRBJ1-1, with D possibly being TRBD1 (6 bases). V lost 10 bases and J 3 bases, leaving 15 bases between the germline ends. The CDR3 has 13 residues. The germline gives CDR1 ENHRY, CDR2 SYGVKD. The CDR3: CATYRVGDTEAFF. CDR3 nucleotide sequence: TGTGCCACATACAGGGTCGGGGACACTGAAGCTTTCTTT.

This clonotype came up a few times. The chain uses TRBV11-2 and TRBJ1-1; D unresolved. V was trimmed by 0 bases and J by 2 bases, leaving 7 bases between them. Per germline, CDR1 SGHAT and CDR2 FQNNGV. The CDR3 sequence is 14 residues long. In DNA form, the CDR3 reads TGTGCCAGCAGCTTAGAGCCAGAAAACACTGAAGCTTTCTTT. This sequence encodes CASSLEPENTEAFF.

This chain links TRBV20-1 with TRBJ2-1; D is unclear. The CDR3 contains 12 residues. V shed 2 bases and J shed 6 bases, with 8 bases lying between them. CDR1 is DFQATT and CDR2 is SNEGSKA in the germline V gene (reference sequence). This chain's CDR3 is CSARRPRNEQFF. The DNA of the CDR3 is TGCAGTGCTAGACGACCTCGCAATGAGCAGTTCTTC.

This clonotype occurred many times. The DNA for the CDR3 is TGTGCCAGTAGTATTATCGGCGGTCAGCCGTCCTACGAGCAGTACTTC. Protein product: CASSIIGGQPSYEQYF. The chain employs TRBV19 and TRBJ2-7; D is unresolved. The CDR3 loop spans 16 amino acids. With 3 bases removed from V and 1 base from J, the gap between germline ends came to 16 bases. The germline CDR1 and CDR2 sequences are LNHDA and SQIVND (reference sequence).

This chain joins TRBV10-3 and TRBJ1-6, with 7 positions matching TRBD1. Trimming at V came to 10 bases and at J to 8 bases, leaving 8 bases not matched to a gene. The CDR3 spans 13 residues. Germline values: CDR1 ENHRY, CDR2 SYGVKD. The CDR3 loop is CASQGGADSPLHF. The CDR3 DNA follows: TGTGCCAGCCAGGGGGGCGCTGATTCACCCCTCCACTTT.

The chain recombines TRBV5-4 with TRBJ1-2; D not certain. CDR3 size: 13 residues. V was cut by 0 bases and J by 8 bases, with 11 bases left in between. Germline CDR1 reads SGHNT; CDR2 reads YYREEE (reference sequence). The CDR3 here is CASSLAAESGYTF. The CDR3 DNA follows: TGTGCCAGCAGCTTGGCCGCGGAGTCGGGCTACACCTTC.

Only a few counts were recorded for this clonotype. This sequence joins TRBV7-9 and TRBJ2-3; possible D gene TRBD2, 6 bases. Germline CDR1 SEHNR, CDR2 FQNEAQ (reference sequence). Trimming took 0 bases from V and 4 from J, leaving 11 bases between them. The CDR3 length is 15 residues. CDR3 region: CASSLAREAPDTQYF. For the CDR3, the DNA is TGTGCCAGCAGCTTAGCGCGGGAAGCTCCAGATACGCAGTATTTT.